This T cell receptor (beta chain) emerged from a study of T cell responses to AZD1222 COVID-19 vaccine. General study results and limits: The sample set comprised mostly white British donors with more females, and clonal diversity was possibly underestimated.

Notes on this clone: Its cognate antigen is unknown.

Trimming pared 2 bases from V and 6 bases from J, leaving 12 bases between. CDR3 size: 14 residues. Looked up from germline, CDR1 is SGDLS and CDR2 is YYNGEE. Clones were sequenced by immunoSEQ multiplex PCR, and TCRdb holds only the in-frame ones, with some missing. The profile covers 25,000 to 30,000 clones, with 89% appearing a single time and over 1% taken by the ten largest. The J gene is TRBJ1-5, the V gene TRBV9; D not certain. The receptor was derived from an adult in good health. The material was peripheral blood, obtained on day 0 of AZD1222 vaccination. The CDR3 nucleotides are TGTGCCAGCAGCGTCTCGACTAGTGGTCAGCCCCAGCATTTT. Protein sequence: CASSVSTSGQPQHF. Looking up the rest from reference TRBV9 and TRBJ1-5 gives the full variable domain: DSGVTQTPKHLITATGQRVTLRCSPRSGDLSVYWYQQSLDQGLQFLIQYYNGEERAKGNILERFSAQQFPDLHSELNLSSLELGDSALYFCASSVSTSGQPQHFGDGTRLSIL.